This entry concerns a single TCR beta chain. Its cognate antigen is unknown. The source of the sample is a study of Ad26.COV2.S vaccination and SARS-CoV-2 variants. Study conclusions and caveats: Spike-specific CD8+ and CD4+ T cell responses reportedly showed substantial breadth after vaccination.

TCRdb's copy holds only in-frame clones and misses some; the assay was immunoSEQ multiplex PCR. The table records about 440,000 clones, about nine tenths of them present only once. As for treatment: around 19 received Ad26.COV2.S at low or high dose, single or two shots; about 5 received placebo; per-sample allocation not given. Sampling was performed 63 days after the first vaccine or placebo injection. Germline V CDR1 and CDR2: SGHTA, FQGTGA. V was cut by 2 bases and J by 2 bases, with 16 bases left in between. This CDR3 has 17 residues. The chain combines TRBV7-3 with TRBJ2-1; possibly TRBD1 or TRBD2 for D (5 bases each). The receptor was derived from a person between 18 and 60 years old who received the Ad26.COV2.S COVID-19 vaccine or a placebo. The material was peripheral blood, obtained in a trial of Ad26.COV2.S vaccine versus placebo. The CDR3 reads CASSLSTGTGTYNEQFF. The CDR3 nucleotides read TGTGCCAGCAGCTTATCGACCGGGACGGGGACCTACAATGAGCAGTTCTTC.